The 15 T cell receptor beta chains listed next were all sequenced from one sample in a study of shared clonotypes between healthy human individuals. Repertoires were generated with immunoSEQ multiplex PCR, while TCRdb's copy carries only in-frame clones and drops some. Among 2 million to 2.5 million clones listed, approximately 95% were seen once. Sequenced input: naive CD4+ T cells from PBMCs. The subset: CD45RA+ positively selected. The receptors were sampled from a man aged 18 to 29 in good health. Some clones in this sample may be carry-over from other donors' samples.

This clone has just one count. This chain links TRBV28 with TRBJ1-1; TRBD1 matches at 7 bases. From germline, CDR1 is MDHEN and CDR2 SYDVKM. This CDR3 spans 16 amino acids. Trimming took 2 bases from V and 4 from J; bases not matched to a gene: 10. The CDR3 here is CASSLIRGGAGTEAFF. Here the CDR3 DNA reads TGTGCCAGCAGTTTAATCAGGGGGGGCGCGGGCACTGAAGCTTTCTTT.

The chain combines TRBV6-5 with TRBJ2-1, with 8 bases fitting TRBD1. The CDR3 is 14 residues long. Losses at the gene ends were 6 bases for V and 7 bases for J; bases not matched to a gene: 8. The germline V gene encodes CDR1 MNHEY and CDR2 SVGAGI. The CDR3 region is CASSKARTGNEQFF. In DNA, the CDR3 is TGTGCCAGCAGCAAAGCCAGGACAGGGAATGAGCAGTTCTTC.

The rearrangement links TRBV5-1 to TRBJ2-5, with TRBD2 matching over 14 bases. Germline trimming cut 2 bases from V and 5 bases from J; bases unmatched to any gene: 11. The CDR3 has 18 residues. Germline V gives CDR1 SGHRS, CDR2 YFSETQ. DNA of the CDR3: TGCGCCAGCAGCTTCCGGACTAGCGGGAGGACATACTCGGAGACCCAGTACTTC. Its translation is CASSFRTSGRTYSETQYF.

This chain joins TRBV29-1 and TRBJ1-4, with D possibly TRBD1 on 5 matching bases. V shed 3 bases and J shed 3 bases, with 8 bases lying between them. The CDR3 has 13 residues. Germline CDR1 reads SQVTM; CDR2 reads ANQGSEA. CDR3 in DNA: TGCAGCGTTGAGGGGGGTGCTAATGAAAAACTGTTTTTT. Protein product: CSVEGGANEKLFF.

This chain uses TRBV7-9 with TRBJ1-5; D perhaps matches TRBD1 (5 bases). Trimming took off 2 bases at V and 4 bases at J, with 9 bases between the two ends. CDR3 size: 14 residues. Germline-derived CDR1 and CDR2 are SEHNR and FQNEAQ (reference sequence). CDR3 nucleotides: TGTGCCAGCAGCTTAAGCAGGACAAATCAGCCCCAGCATTTT. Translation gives CASSLSRTNQPQHF. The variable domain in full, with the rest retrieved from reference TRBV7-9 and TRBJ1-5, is DTGVSQNPRHKITKRGQNVTFRCDPISEHNRLYWYRQTLGQGPEFLTYFQNEAQLEKSRLLSDRFSAERPKGSFSTLEIQRTEQGDSAMYLCASSLSRTNQPQHFGDGTRLSIL.

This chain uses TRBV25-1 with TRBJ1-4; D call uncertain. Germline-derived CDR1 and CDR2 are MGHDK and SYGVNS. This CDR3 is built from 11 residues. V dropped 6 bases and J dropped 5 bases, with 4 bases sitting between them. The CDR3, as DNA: TGTGCCAGCAGGGTAAATGAAAAACTGTTTTTT. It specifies CASRVNEKLFF.

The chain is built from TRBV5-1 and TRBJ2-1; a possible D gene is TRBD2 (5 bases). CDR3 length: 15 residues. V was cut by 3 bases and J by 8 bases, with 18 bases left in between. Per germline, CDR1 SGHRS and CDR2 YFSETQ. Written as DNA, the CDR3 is TGCGCCAGCAGCTCCCTCCGGGGATGGTATGATGAGCAGTTCTTC. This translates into CASSSLRGWYDEQFF.

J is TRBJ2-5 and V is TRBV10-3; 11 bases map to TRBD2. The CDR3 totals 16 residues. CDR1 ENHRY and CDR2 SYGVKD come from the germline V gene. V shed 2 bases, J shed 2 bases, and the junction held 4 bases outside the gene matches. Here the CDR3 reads CAISEPGTSGQETQYF. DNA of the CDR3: TGTGCCATCAGTGAGCCAGGGACTAGCGGACAAGAGACCCAGTACTTC.

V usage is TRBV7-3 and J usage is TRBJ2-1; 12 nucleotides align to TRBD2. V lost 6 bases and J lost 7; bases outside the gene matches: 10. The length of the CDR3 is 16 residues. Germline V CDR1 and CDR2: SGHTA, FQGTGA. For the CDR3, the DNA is TGTGCCAGCAGTGAGTCGACTAGCGGGGGAGGGAATGAGCAGTTCTTC. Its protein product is CASSESTSGGGNEQFF.

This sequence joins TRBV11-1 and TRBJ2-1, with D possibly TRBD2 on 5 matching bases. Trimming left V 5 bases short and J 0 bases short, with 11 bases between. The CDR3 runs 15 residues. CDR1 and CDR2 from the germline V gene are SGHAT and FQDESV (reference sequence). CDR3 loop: CASSAGVSSYNEQFF. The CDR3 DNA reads TGTGCCAGCAGCGCCGGGGTGAGCTCCTACAATGAGCAGTTCTTC.

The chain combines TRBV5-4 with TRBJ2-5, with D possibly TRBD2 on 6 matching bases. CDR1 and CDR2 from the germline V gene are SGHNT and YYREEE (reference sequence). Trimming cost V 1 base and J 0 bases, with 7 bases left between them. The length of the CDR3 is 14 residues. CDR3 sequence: CASSLRDYQETQYF. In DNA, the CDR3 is TGTGCCAGCAGCTTGAGGGACTACCAAGAGACCCAGTACTTC.

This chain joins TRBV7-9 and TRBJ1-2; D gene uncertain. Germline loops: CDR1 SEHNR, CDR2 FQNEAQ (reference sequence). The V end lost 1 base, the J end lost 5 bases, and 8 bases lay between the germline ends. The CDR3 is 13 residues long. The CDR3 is CASSLVSEYGYTF. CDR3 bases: TGTGCCAGCAGCTTAGTTTCAGAGTATGGCTACACCTTC.

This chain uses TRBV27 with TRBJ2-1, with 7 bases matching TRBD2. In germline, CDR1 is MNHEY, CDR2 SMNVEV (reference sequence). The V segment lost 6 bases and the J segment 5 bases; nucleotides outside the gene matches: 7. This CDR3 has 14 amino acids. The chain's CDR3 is CASRGLVGNNEQFF. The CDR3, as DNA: TGTGCCAGCAGAGGACTAGTCGGGAACAATGAGCAGTTCTTC.

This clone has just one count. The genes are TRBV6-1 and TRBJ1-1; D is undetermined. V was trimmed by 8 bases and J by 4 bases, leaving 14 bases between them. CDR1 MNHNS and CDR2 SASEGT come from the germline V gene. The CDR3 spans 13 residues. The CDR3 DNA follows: TGTGCCAGCTTTGTCTCCCCGGGCACTGAAGCTTTCTTT. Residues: CASFVSPGTEAFF.

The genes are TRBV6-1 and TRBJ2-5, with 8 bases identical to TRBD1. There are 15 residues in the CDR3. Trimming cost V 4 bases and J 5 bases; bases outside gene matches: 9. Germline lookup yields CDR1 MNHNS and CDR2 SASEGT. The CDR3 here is CASSGGTGVSETQYF. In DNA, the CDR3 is TGTGCCAGCAGTGGAGGGACAGGAGTATCGGAGACCCAGTACTTC.